The clone carrying this TCR beta chain was counted between two and nine times. What it recognizes is unknown. The sample comes from a study of beta chain features in type 1 diabetes. In the study overall: Age and gender were similar between patients and healthy donors, as were cell yields. Study outcomes and limitations: When Type 1 diabetes patients were examined, their TCRB CDR3s proved moderately but significantly shorter in all four CD4+ subsets. Cells with high TCR expression could be over-represented when cDNA is sequenced.

As every portion of the isolated RNA was reverse transcribed, the sequencing read expressed TCRB transcripts. Sequenced by immunoSEQ multiplex PCR; TCRdb stores in-frame clones only, minus some. The sample yields about 99,000 clones, about 26% seen once. The germline CDR1 and CDR2 sequences are MNHNS and SASEGT. The CDR3 is made up of 14 amino acids. The specimen was central memory CD4+ T cells from blood. The rearrangement joins TRBV6-1 to TRBJ2-7; weak D call: TRBD1 (5 bases). This TCR came from a woman aged 18 to 35 with type 1 diabetes. For the CDR3, the DNA is TGTGCCAGCCGTGAGACAGTTCCCTCCTACGAGCAGTACGTC. It encodes CASRETVPSYEQYV.